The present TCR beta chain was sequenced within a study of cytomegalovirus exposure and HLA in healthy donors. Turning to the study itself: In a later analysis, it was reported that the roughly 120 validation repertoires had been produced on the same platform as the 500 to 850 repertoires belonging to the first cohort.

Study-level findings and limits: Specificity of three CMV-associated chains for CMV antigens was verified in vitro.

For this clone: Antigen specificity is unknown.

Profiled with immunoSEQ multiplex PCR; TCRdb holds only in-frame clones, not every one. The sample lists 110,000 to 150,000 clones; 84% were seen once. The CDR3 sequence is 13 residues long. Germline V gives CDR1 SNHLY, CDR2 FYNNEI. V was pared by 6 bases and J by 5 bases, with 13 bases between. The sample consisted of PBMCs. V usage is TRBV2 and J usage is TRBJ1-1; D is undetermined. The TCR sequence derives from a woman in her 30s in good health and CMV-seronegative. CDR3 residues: CASRVSPRTEAFF. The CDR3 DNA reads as TGTGCCAGCAGGGTCTCACCGAGGACTGAAGCTTTCTTT.